The rows below give T cell receptor beta chains drawn from one sample of a study of T-cell reconstitution after alpha-beta-depleted transplantation in children. TCRdb re-derived calls from the PCR reads in MiXCR, one entry per CDR3 protein. Here the sample spans about 610,000 distinct CDR3 sequences, roughly a tenth being singletons. This material consisted of PBMCs from the stem cell graft donor, taken from the stem cell graft. Every receptor here comes from a human donor who donated a stem cell graft to a child with acute myeloid leukemia. Both conserved end residues are part of each CDR3. Each record gives: D gene, clone size, J gene, V gene, CDR3 DNA, CDR3 protein. D genes are given only for firm matches. A row's size may be missing; if present it is once, few, many or a size class.

d_gene: -
abundance: many
j_gene: TRBJ1-2
v_gene: TRBV6-5
CDR3nt: TGTGCCAGCACAAAAAGTCGGGGATTCAACTATGGCTACACCTTC
CDR3aa: CASTKSRGFNYGYTF

d_gene: -
abundance: few
j_gene: TRBJ2-3
v_gene: TRBV6-2/TRBV6-3
CDR3nt: TGTGCCAGCAGTTACCCCGGGACTAGCACAGATACGCAGTATTTT
CDR3aa: CASSYPGTSTDTQYF

d_gene: TRBD2
abundance: -
j_gene: TRBJ2-1
v_gene: TRBV20-1
CDR3nt: TGCAGTGCTAGAAGGGGTCTGGGCGGGAGTATTCACAATGAGCAGTTCTTC
CDR3aa: CSARRGLGGSIHNEQFF

d_gene: TRBD2
abundance: few
j_gene: TRBJ2-1
v_gene: TRBV12-3/TRBV12-4
CDR3nt: TGTGCCAGCAGTTTTAGCGGGAGCGGTCCCTACAATGAGCAGTTCTTC
CDR3aa: CASSFSGSGPYNEQFF

d_gene: TRBD1
abundance: many
j_gene: TRBJ2-7
v_gene: TRBV28
CDR3nt: TGTGCCAGCAGTTCCCCGGGGACAGGGAGATACGAGCAGTACTTC
CDR3aa: CASSSPGTGRYEQYF

d_gene: TRBD2
abundance: -
j_gene: TRBJ2-2
v_gene: TRBV28
CDR3nt: TGTGCCACTTTAGCGGGAGTGTCCGGGGAGCTGTTTTTT
CDR3aa: CATLAGVSGELFF

d_gene: -
abundance: -
j_gene: TRBJ1-1
v_gene: TRBV20-1
CDR3nt: TGCAGTGCTTCGAACCCGGACACTGAAGCTTTCTTT
CDR3aa: CSASNPDTEAFF

d_gene: TRBD2
abundance: -
j_gene: TRBJ2-7
v_gene: TRBV3-1
CDR3nt: TGTGCCAGCAGCTCCGGACTAGAAGTCTACGAGCAGTACTTC
CDR3aa: CASSSGLEVYEQYF

d_gene: -
abundance: -
j_gene: TRBJ2-1
v_gene: TRBV5-1
CDR3nt: TGCGCCAGCAGCTTGGCCCCAGGACGCTACAATGAGCAGTTCTTC
CDR3aa: CASSLAPGRYNEQFF

d_gene: -
abundance: many
j_gene: TRBJ2-2
v_gene: TRBV27
CDR3nt: TGCGCCAGCAGCTTCAACACCGGGGAGCTGTTTTTT
CDR3aa: CASSFNTGELFF

d_gene: TRBD1
abundance: many
j_gene: TRBJ2-2
v_gene: TRBV12-3/TRBV12-4
CDR3nt: TGTGCCAGCAGCTTTCGGACAGGGGGCTCCGGGGAGCTGTTTTTT
CDR3aa: CASSFRTGGSGELFF

d_gene: -
abundance: -
j_gene: TRBJ2-3
v_gene: TRBV11-2
CDR3nt: TGTGCCAGCAGCTCCGAGGGGGGGCATCCAGATACGCAGTATTTT
CDR3aa: CASSSEGGHPDTQYF

d_gene: -
abundance: many
j_gene: TRBJ1-3
v_gene: TRBV6-2/TRBV6-3
CDR3nt: TGTGCCAGCAGTTACTTAGGCGCCATATATTTT
CDR3aa: CASSYLGAIYF

d_gene: -
abundance: few
j_gene: TRBJ2-7
v_gene: TRBV28
CDR3nt: TGTGCCAGCAGCCTCGACTTCCTGAGGGACTACGAGCAGTACTTC
CDR3aa: CASSLDFLRDYEQYF

d_gene: -
abundance: few
j_gene: TRBJ1-2
v_gene: TRBV6-2/TRBV6-3
CDR3nt: TGTGCCAGCAGCCGCTGGGGGTCGGCCGCAGGGGCCTATGGCTACACCTTC
CDR3aa: CASSRWGSAAGAYGYTF

d_gene: TRBD2
abundance: many
j_gene: TRBJ2-1
v_gene: TRBV9
CDR3nt: TGTGCCAGCAGCGCAAGCGGGAGCTCCTACAATGAGCAGTTCTTC
CDR3aa: CASSASGSSYNEQFF

d_gene: TRBD2
abundance: few
j_gene: TRBJ2-7
v_gene: TRBV7-2
CDR3nt: TGTGCCAGCAGCTTAACCCTAGCGGGGGTCTCCTACGAGCAGTACTTC
CDR3aa: CASSLTLAGVSYEQYF

d_gene: TRBD2
abundance: few
j_gene: TRBJ2-7
v_gene: TRBV6-2/TRBV6-3
CDR3nt: TGTGCCAGCATCCGGCTAGCGGGGGGACTTCACGAGCAGTACTTC
CDR3aa: CASIRLAGGLHEQYF

d_gene: TRBD1
abundance: many
j_gene: TRBJ2-7
v_gene: TRBV7-9
CDR3nt: TGTGCCAGCAGCTTACAGGGGGCAGCGTACGAGCAGTACTTC
CDR3aa: CASSLQGAAYEQYF

d_gene: -
abundance: few
j_gene: TRBJ1-1
v_gene: TRBV15
CDR3nt: TGTGCCACCAGCAGAGGGAGGGAGTTAATGAACACTGAAGCTTTCTTT
CDR3aa: CATSRGRELMNTEAFF

d_gene: -
abundance: few
j_gene: TRBJ2-1
v_gene: TRBV29-1
CDR3nt: TGCAGCGTTGTGGGGGGCTCGGGGGACAATGAGCAGTTCTTC
CDR3aa: CSVVGGSGDNEQFF

d_gene: TRBD2
abundance: -
j_gene: TRBJ2-5
v_gene: TRBV11-2
CDR3nt: TGTGCCAGCAGCCGATATACTAGCGGAGCACGTTACCAAGAGACCCAGTACTTC
CDR3aa: CASSRYTSGARYQETQYF

d_gene: TRBD2
abundance: -
j_gene: TRBJ2-5
v_gene: TRBV11-1
CDR3nt: TGTGCCAGCAGCTCCGTAGCGGGACGCCTGGCGACCCAGTACTTC
CDR3aa: CASSSVAGRLATQYF

d_gene: -
abundance: few
j_gene: TRBJ2-1
v_gene: TRBV20-1
CDR3nt: TGCAGTGCTCGAGGGTGGGCAATCAATGAGCAGTTCTTC
CDR3aa: CSARGWAINEQFF

d_gene: TRBD1
abundance: -
j_gene: TRBJ2-7
v_gene: TRBV20-1
CDR3nt: TGCAGTGCGGGAGGGGGACAGGGGACCTACGAGCAGTACTTC
CDR3aa: CSAGGGQGTYEQYF

d_gene: -
abundance: many
j_gene: TRBJ1-2
v_gene: TRBV28
CDR3nt: TGTGCCAGCAGTTCTATCTCGGGGGGACGCTGGGGCTATGGCTACACCTTC
CDR3aa: CASSSISGGRWGYGYTF

d_gene: TRBD2
abundance: many
j_gene: TRBJ2-2
v_gene: TRBV5-1
CDR3nt: TGCGCCAGCAGACTTGGACTAGCGAGCACCGGGGAGCTGTTTTTT
CDR3aa: CASRLGLASTGELFF

d_gene: -
abundance: -
j_gene: TRBJ2-3
v_gene: TRBV18
CDR3nt: TGTGCCAGCTCACCACAAAGAACCGGGCTAAGCACAGATACGCAGTATTTT
CDR3aa: CASSPQRTGLSTDTQYF

d_gene: -
abundance: -
j_gene: TRBJ2-5
v_gene: TRBV19
CDR3nt: TGTGCCAGTAGAAGCCAGGGTATAACTTCAGAGACCCAGTACTTC
CDR3aa: CASRSQGITSETQYF

d_gene: -
abundance: -
j_gene: TRBJ2-6
v_gene: TRBV6-4
CDR3nt: TGTGCCAGCAGGGGGGTTGACAGCCCCCCTCCTGGGGCCAACGTCCTGACTTTC
CDR3aa: CASRGVDSPPPGANVLTF